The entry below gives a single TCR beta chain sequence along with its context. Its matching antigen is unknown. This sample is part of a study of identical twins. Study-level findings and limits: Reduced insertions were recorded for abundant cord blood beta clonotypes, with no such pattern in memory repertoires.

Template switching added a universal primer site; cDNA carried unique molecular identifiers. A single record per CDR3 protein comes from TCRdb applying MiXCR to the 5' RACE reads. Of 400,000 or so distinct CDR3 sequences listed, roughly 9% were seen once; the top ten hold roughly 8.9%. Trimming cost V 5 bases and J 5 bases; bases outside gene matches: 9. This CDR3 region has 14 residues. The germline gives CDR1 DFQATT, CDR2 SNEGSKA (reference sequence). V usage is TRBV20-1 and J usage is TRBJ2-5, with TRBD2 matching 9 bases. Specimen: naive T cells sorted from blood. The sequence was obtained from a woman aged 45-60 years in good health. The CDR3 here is CSAVFAGGPETQYF. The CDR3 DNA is TGCAGTGCTGTCTTCGCGGGAGGGCCGGAGACCCAGTACTTC.